These T cell receptor beta chains were read from a single sample in a study of identical twins. TCRdb called the 5' RACE reads again in MiXCR, with one record for every CDR3 protein. The sample contains 1.5 million to 2 million distinct CDR3 sequences, 25% to 35% of which appear only once. Sequencing was done on a sample of cord blood. The receptors derive from a newborn girl in good health. The CDR3 runs from the conserved cysteine through the conserved F or W. Fields, in order: clone size, D gene, J gene, V gene, CDR3 DNA, CDR3 protein. A D gene is named only where the DNA matches it firmly. Clone size is stated in some rows and not others, as once, few, many or a class when expanded.

NA | NA | TRBJ1-2 | TRBV6-2/TRBV6-3 | TGTGCCAGCAGCTCCCTCTGGGGGGTCTATGGCTACACCTTC | CASSSLWGVYGYTF
NA | NA | TRBJ2-1 | TRBV24-1 | TGTGCCACCAGGCACAATGAGCAGTTCTTC | CATRHNEQFF
few | TRBD2 | TRBJ2-5 | TRBV4-2 | TGTGCCAGCAGTAGCGGGAGTACGTTTGGGGCAGAGACCCAGTACTTC | CASSSGSTFGAETQYF
few | TRBD2 | TRBJ2-3 | TRBV20-1 | TGCAGTGCTACCGGCGTAGCGGGCCTCACAGATACGCAGTATTTT | CSATGVAGLTDTQYF
NA | NA | TRBJ1-1 | TRBV20-1 | TGCAGTGCTAGAGACGGGACGTCCCTAAATGAAGCTTTCTTT | CSARDGTSLNEAFF
few | NA | TRBJ2-1 | TRBV6-4 | TGTGCCAGCAGTGAGGGTCTAAGCCCGAGGATCAATGAGCAGTTCTTC | CASSEGLSPRINEQFF
few | NA | TRBJ2-5 | TRBV12-3/TRBV12-4 | TGTGCCAGCAGTTTAAGAGGTCTAGCTGGGACCCAGTACTTC | CASSLRGLAGTQYF
few | NA | TRBJ1-2 | TRBV7-8 | TGTGCCAGCAGCCTCAACCCTACAGGGACTAACTATGGCTACACCTTC | CASSLNPTGTNYGYTF
few | TRBD2 | TRBJ2-7 | TRBV20-1 | TGCAGTGCTAGGGTAGCGGGGGCGTCCATCTACGAGCAGTACTTC | CSARVAGASIYEQYF
NA | TRBD2 | TRBJ2-7 | TRBV5-1 | TGCGCCAGCAGCTTGGTTTCCGGGACTAGCGGGGCTTACGAGCAGTACTTC | CASSLVSGTSGAYEQYF
few | NA | TRBJ1-5 | TRBV16 | TGTGCCAGCAGCCAATCGGAGTATCAGCCCCAGCATTTT | CASSQSEYQPQHF
NA | NA | TRBJ2-3 | TRBV7-2 | TGTGCCAGCAGCTTAGCGCGGAAGGATACGCAGTATTTT | CASSLARKDTQYF
NA | TRBD2 | TRBJ2-7 | TRBV24-1 | TGTGCCACCAGTGATTTCGGGGGGGCCATGGAGCAGTACTTC | CATSDFGGAMEQYF
NA | NA | TRBJ2-4 | TRBV6-1 | TGTGCCAGCAAAAGACAGGGAGGTACCAAAAACATTCAGTACTTC | CASKRQGGTKNIQYF
NA | NA | TRBJ2-2 | TRBV20-1 | TGCAGTGCTAGAGGAGTACGAACACCGGGGGAGCTGTTTTTT | CSARGVRTPGELFF
few | NA | TRBJ1-4 | TRBV5-1 | TGCGCCAGCAGCTTTGGGGATTATAGTGAAAAACTGTTTTTT | CASSFGDYSEKLFF
NA | NA | TRBJ1-1 | TRBV4-2 | TGTGCCAGCAGCCAAGATGGGGTAGGGGGGGCGAACACTGAAGCTTTCTTT | CASSQDGVGGANTEAFF
NA | TRBD1 | TRBJ2-7 | TRBV20-1 | TGCAGTGCTAGTCAGGGGGCGAACGAGCAGTACTTC | CSASQGANEQYF
many | NA | TRBJ2-5 | TRBV4-2 | TGTGCCAGCAGCCAAGAATGGCAGTACTTC | CASSQEWQYF
NA | TRBD2 | TRBJ2-5 | TRBV20-1 | TGCAGTGCTTCCCGACTAGCGGGGGGCAAAGAGACCCAGTACTTC | CSASRLAGGKETQYF
few | TRBD1 | TRBJ2-7 | TRBV20-1 | TGCAGTGCTAGAGCCGCAGGGGGTTCCTACAATGAGCAGTACTTC | CSARAAGGSYNEQYF
NA | TRBD2 | TRBJ2-4 | TRBV7-8 | TGTGCCAGCAGCTCTATCACTAGCGAGAGAGCCAAAAACATTCAGTACTTC | CASSSITSERAKNIQYF
NA | TRBD2 | TRBJ2-7 | TRBV9 | TGTGCCAGCAGCGTAGGGCTAGCGGGAGTGGGCTACGAGCAGTACTTC | CASSVGLAGVGYEQYF
NA | NA | TRBJ1-6 | TRBV14 | TGTGCCAGCAGCCAAGGCAAAGACTCACCCCTCCACTTT | CASSQGKDSPLHF
many | NA | TRBJ1-1 | TRBV5-6 | TGTGCCAGCAGCTTAGCAGGAGCGGGGACTGAAGCTTTCTTT | CASSLAGAGTEAFF
NA | NA | TRBJ2-7 | TRBV24-1 | TGTGCCACCAGTGGGGGGGTTTCCTACGAGCAGTACTTC | CATSGGVSYEQYF
NA | TRBD1 | TRBJ2-1 | TRBV6-1 | TGTGCCAGCAGAGGGACAGGGGACAATGAGCAGTTCTTC | CASRGTGDNEQFF
few | NA | TRBJ2-3 | TRBV5-1 | TGCGCCAGCAGCTTGGAGGGAATCAGGAGCACAGATACGCAGTATTTT | CASSLEGIRSTDTQYF
NA | TRBD2 | TRBJ2-7 | TRBV9 | TGTGCCAGCAGCGCCTATAGCGGGAGGTCTCCCCACGAGCAGTACTTC | CASSAYSGRSPHEQYF
few | TRBD2 | TRBJ2-5 | TRBV4-2 | TGTGCCAGCAGCTCATCTGCCACTAGCGGGCGCCAAGAGACCCAGTACTTC | CASSSSATSGRQETQYF
few | TRBD2 | TRBJ2-1 | TRBV5-6 | TGTGCCAGCAGCTCTAGACTAGCGGGGATGACTGAGCAGTTCTTC | CASSSRLAGMTEQFF
few | NA | TRBJ2-1 | TRBV9 | TGTGCCAGCAGCGCCGGGGGCTTTAGCTCCTACAATGAGCAGTTCTTC | CASSAGGFSSYNEQFF
NA | NA | TRBJ2-3 | TRBV6-4 | TGTGCCAGCAGTGACGGGAGTAGCACAGATACGCAGTATTTT | CASSDGSSTDTQYF
NA | TRBD1 | TRBJ2-7 | TRBV5-5 | TGTGCCAGCAGCACCCGAGGGACAGGGGACGAGCAGTACTTC | CASSTRGTGDEQYF
few | NA | TRBJ1-2 | TRBV20-1 | TGCAGTGCTAACCTCGTTCGGGGGAACTATGGCTACACCTTC | CSANLVRGNYGYTF
NA | NA | TRBJ1-5 | TRBV20-1 | TGCAGTGCCACCAACCGGGCCTCGGTAAGGCCCCAGCATTTT | CSATNRASVRPQHF
NA | NA | TRBJ2-5 | TRBV5-1 | TGCGCCAGCAGCTTGGTGGCAGCGAAAGAGACCCAGTACTTC | CASSLVAAKETQYF
NA | TRBD1 | TRBJ2-2 | TRBV3-1 | TGTGCCAGCAGCCAAGATAGGGGGCTGACCGGGGAGCTGTTTTTT | CASSQDRGLTGELFF
NA | TRBD1 | TRBJ2-5 | TRBV5-6 | TGTGCCAGCAGCTTCCGGACAGGGGGCTCCTACAATGAGCAGTACTTC | CASSFRTGGSYNEQYF
NA | TRBD1 | TRBJ2-1 | TRBV29-1 | TGCAGCGTTGATAGGCCGAGGGGGCCGGAAAAAGATTACAATGAGCAGTTCTTC | CSVDRPRGPEKDYNEQFF
few | NA | TRBJ2-5 | TRBV12-3/TRBV12-4 | TGTGCCAGCAGCAACACTTTCCAAGAGACCCAGTACTTC | CASSNTFQETQYF
NA | NA | TRBJ2-7 | TRBV20-1 | TGCAGTGCGCCAACAGTTGGGGAGCAGTACTTC | CSAPTVGEQYF